This TCR beta chain was recovered during a study of beta chain features in type 1 diabetes. Study outcomes and limitations: Shorter TCRB CDR3s, moderately but significantly so, marked every one of the four CD4+ subsets in Type 1 diabetes patients. Type 1 diabetes patients showed fewer insertions and more deletions at VDJ junctions.

The CDR3 is 15 amino acids. Germline CDR1 SGHRS, CDR2 YFSETQ. Trimming took off 4 bases at V and 2 bases at J, with 13 bases between the two ends. Reverse transcription of all isolated RNA meant that expressed TCRB transcripts were sequenced. The protocol was immunoSEQ multiplex PCR, while the TCRdb copy is restricted to in-frame clones and leaves out a portion. The sample includes fewer than 350,000 clones, 15% of them seen just once. Staining for CD45RO/CCR7/CD25/CD127/CD95/CD27 allowed sorting of CD4+ naive, central memory, regulatory and stem cell-like memory cells. This clone has more than one count but fewer than ten. The antigen is not known.

This chain links TRBV5-1 with TRBJ2-1, with a tentative D call TRBD2 (5 bases). The receptor comes from a man aged 18 to 29 with type 1 diabetes. Sequencing was done on a sample of naive CD4+ T cells from blood. The CDR3 region has the DNA TGCGCCAGCAGCCCACGAGGGAGTCCCTACAATGAGCAGTTCTTC. It is translated as CASSPRGSPYNEQFF.